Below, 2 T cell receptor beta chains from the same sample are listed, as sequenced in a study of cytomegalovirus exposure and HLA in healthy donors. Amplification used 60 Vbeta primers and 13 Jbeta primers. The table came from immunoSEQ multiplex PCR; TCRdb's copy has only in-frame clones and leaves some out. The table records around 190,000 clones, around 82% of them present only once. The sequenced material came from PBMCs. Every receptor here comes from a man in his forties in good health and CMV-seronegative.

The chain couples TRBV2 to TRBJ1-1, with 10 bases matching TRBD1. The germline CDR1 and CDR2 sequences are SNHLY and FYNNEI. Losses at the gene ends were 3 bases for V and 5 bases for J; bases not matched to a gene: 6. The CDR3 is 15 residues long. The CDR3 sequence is CASSDVGTGVTEAFF. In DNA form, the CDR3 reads TGTGCCAGCAGTGACGTGGGGACAGGGGTTACTGAAGCTTTCTTT.

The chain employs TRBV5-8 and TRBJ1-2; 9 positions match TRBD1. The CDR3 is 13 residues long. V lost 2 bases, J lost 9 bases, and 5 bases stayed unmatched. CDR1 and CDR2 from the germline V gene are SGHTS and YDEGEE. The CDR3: CASSFWDRDSYTF. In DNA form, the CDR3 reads TGTGCCAGCAGCTTCTGGGACAGGGACAGCTACACCTTC.